A selection of T cell receptor beta chains follows, all from one sample in a study of blood T cells in healthy people across ages. TCRdb reprocessed the 5' RACE reads with MiXCR, giving one entry per CDR3 protein. The sample has about 1.8 million distinct CDR3 sequences, around 48% seen once. The sample consisted of blood. These TCRs come from a woman aged 40-49 years in good health. The CDR3 runs from the conserved cysteine through the conserved F or W.

V	length	J	CDR3
TRBV6-2/TRBV6-3	17	TRBJ1-6	CASRLAPVGQRHSPPHF
TRBV10-3	15	TRBJ2-7	CAISGGHLGSYEQYF
TRBV20-1	15	TRBJ1-2	CSAPNPDRAGGGYTF
TRBV12-3/TRBV12-4	14	TRBJ1-2	CASSLRTGGVGYTF
TRBV3-1	14	TRBJ1-1	CASSQEIANTEAFF
TRBV2	15	TRBJ2-4	CASSASGGAKNIQYF
TRBV3-1	13	TRBJ2-7	CASSQGSVPVRYF
TRBV13	15	TRBJ1-2	CASSSDGGLDYGYTF
TRBV7-2	18	TRBJ2-1	CASSPAQGSTGGHNEQFF
TRBV28	15	TRBJ2-7	CASSSGQGKQEAQYF
TRBV3-1	18	TRBJ2-5	CASSQASRLAGGQETQYF
TRBV6-2/TRBV6-3	12	-	CASRGPLYEQYF
TRBV27	16	TRBJ2-1	CASSPRTGFFGNEQFF
TRBV12-3/TRBV12-4	13	TRBJ1-4	CASSRQLNEKLFF
TRBV7-3	14	TRBJ2-1	CASSISGGYNEQFF
TRBV25-1	13	TRBJ2-1	CASNDRGHNEQFF
TRBV12-3/TRBV12-4	14	TRBJ2-1	CASSLLAGRDEQFF
TRBV13	16	TRBJ2-5	CASSSSVRDGGETQYF
TRBV29-1	16	TRBJ2-1	CSVEGRYRGSQSEQFF
TRBV7-9	12	TRBJ2-7	CAIRDRECEQYF
TRBV12-3/TRBV12-4	17	TRBJ1-1	CASTPGQGRGMNTEAFF
TRBV18	14	TRBJ2-5	CASSPLQLQETQYF
TRBV5-1	16	TRBJ1-1	CASSYDRDSRYTEAFF
TRBV7-2	16	TRBJ2-2	CASSYTGTHSSGELFF
TRBV10-3	14	TRBJ2-3	CAISAGQGPDTQYF
TRBV7-2	15	TRBJ1-2	CASSLDAGPTYGYTF
TRBV20-1	13	TRBJ1-1	CSARDNQNTEAFF
TRBV7-9	15	TRBJ2-4	CASSLGGRSKNIQYF
TRBV5-6	14	TRBJ2-3	CASSLPTGPDTQYF
TRBV12-3/TRBV12-4	13	TRBJ2-3	CASTHGTTDTQYF
TRBV12-3/TRBV12-4	16	TRBJ1-2	CASSPGPLKGNYGYTF